This TCR beta chain was captured in a study of blood T cell repertoires in COVID-19. Assay used: immunoSEQ multiplex PCR; TCRdb lists only in-frame clones, some missing. The sample has 200,000 to 300,000 clones; about 85% are singletons. The CDR3 consists of 14 residues. From germline, CDR1 is ENHRY and CDR2 SYGVKD. Trimming removed 0 bases at V and 6 bases at J, with 9 bases between. V gene TRBV10-3 combines with J gene TRBJ1-5; perhaps TRBD1 as D (5 bases). The source material was peripheral blood. The sequence was obtained from a man in his thirties or forties who had recovered from COVID-19. CDR3: CAISESSGIQPQHF. CDR3 nucleotide sequence: TGTGCCATCAGTGAGTCGTCAGGGATTCAGCCCCAGCATTTT.